This T cell receptor (beta chain) was recovered during a study of cytomegalovirus exposure and HLA in healthy donors. Study observations and caveats: V segments that were indistinguishable, TRBV6-2 and TRBV6-3 among them, were omitted from analysis. According to reports, the classifier identified cytomegalovirus status with high specificity and sensitivity. In a later analysis, a missense DCLRE1C variant was linked to TCR beta V- and J-gene trimming. Some highly shared sequence variants likely arose as a pipeline artifact.

V shed 6 bases and J 5 bases; nucleotides not matched to a gene: 6. CDR3 length: 15 residues. Germline assignment: CDR1 WNHNN and CDR2 SYGVQD (reference sequence). Primers: 60 Vbeta forward and 13 Jbeta reverse. Profiled with immunoSEQ multiplex PCR; TCRdb holds only in-frame clones, not every one. The sample has over 120,000 clones, over 75% seen once; the top ten hold 2.5% to 3.5%. With regard to this clone: Its antigen is still unknown.

Sequencing was performed on PBMCs. The receptor was derived from a woman aged 30 to 39 in good health and CMV-seronegative. The chain couples TRBV10-1 to TRBJ2-7; TRBD2 matches 14 bases. The CDR3 DNA follows: TGCGCCAGCAGCCAGACTAGCGGGAGGGAAGACGAGCAGTACTTC. Protein sequence: CASSQTSGREDEQYF.